The 8 T cell receptor beta chains in this list originate from one sample, sequenced in a study of prognosis after radiotherapy for stage I lung cancer. Genomic DNA was subjected to two-round multiplex PCR for amplification of TCR beta CDR3. Round-one PCR had primers specific to each TRBV and TRBJ gene. TCRdb recomputed calls from the multiplex PCR reads with MiXCR, one row per CDR3 protein. The table has under 20,000 distinct CDR3 sequences, around 42% seen once; the top ten hold roughly 45%. The input for sequencing was PBMCs, taken before or after stereotactic body radiation therapy (not recorded which). All receptors come from a donor aged 50 or older with non-small cell lung cancer.

This clonotype was seen repeatedly, ten times or more. This chain joins TRBV30 and TRBJ2-3; 12 bases match TRBD2. J lost 4 bases, V lost 0 bases, and 2 bases had no gene match. CDR3 length: 15 residues. Germline V lookup: CDR1 GTSNPN, CDR2 SVGIG (reference sequence). This CDR3 is CAWSVLAGGPDTQYF. In DNA, the CDR3 is TGTGCCTGGAGTGTACTAGCGGGAGGCCCAGATACGCAGTATTTT.

This clonotype was detected many times. The V and J genes are TRBV3-1 and TRBJ1-3, with D unresolved. This CDR3 is 15 amino acids long. The V gene's germline CDR1 is LGHDT and CDR2 YNNKEL (reference sequence). V was cut by 0 bases and J by 4 bases, with 10 bases left in between. Here the CDR3 DNA reads TGTGCCAGCAGCCAAGAACCGAATCTGGGAAACACCATATATTTT. The encoded protein is CASSQEPNLGNTIYF.

Of note for this clonotype: Given a much more abundant clone one base away, this may be a read error. The rearrangement uses TRBV7-3 and TRBJ2-5, with 7 bases that match TRBD2. J lost 6 bases, V lost 5 bases, and 6 bases had no gene match. Germline CDR1 reads SGHTA; CDR2 reads FQGTGA. The CDR3 sequence is 13 residues long. The CDR3 region has the DNA TGTGCCAGCAGCATCAACGGGGGGAAGACCCAGTACTTC. Translating gives CASSINGGKTQYF.

This clonotype was observed a handful of times. The chain couples TRBV6-1 to TRBJ1-1; TRBD1 is a possible D gene (6 bases). V was clipped by 5 bases and J by 5 bases, with 15 bases between them. Germline V gene data show CDR1 as MNHNS and CDR2 as SASEGT. The CDR3 loop spans 14 amino acids. CDR3 amino acids: CASSKGLRGTEAFF. In nucleotides, the CDR3 is TGTGCCAGCAGTAAAGGTCTAAGGGGGACTGAAGCTTTCTTT.

This clonotype is classed as medium-sized (0.01 to 0.1%). The chain couples TRBV6-1 to TRBJ1-2; D not resolved. V shed 0 bases and J shed 4 bases, with 12 bases lying between them. Germline V lookup: CDR1 MNHNS, CDR2 SASEGT. The CDR3 sequence is 15 residues long. The CDR3 nucleotides are TGTGCCAGCAGTGAAGCGCGTGGCAGGATCTATGGCTACACCTTC. Translated, it gives CASSEARGRIYGYTF.

This clonotype was found once. The chain couples TRBV5-1 to TRBJ2-3; no reliable D call. The CDR3 extends over 17 amino acids. CDR1 and CDR2 from the germline V gene are SGHRS and YFSETQ. With 0 bases removed from V and 5 bases from J, the gap between germline ends came to 19 bases. CDR3 in DNA: TGCGCCAGCAGCTTGGCTTATTTGGCAGTGGGTGAAGATACGCAGTATTTT. It is translated as CASSLAYLAVGEDTQYF.

By sample fraction, this clonotype is medium-sized. This chain joins TRBV6-5 and TRBJ1-2; a weak D match, TRBD1 (6 bases). The V gene lost 2 bases and the J gene lost 7 bases, with 11 bases spanning the gap. The CDR3 sequence is 13 residues long. Germline V lookup: CDR1 MNHEY, CDR2 SVGAGI. The DNA of the CDR3 is TGTGCCAGCAGTTACCCGGGGGCGAGTGGCTACACCTTC. This sequence encodes CASSYPGASGYTF.

This clonotype was seen ten or more times. The J gene is TRBJ1-4, the V gene TRBV19; D possibly corresponds to TRBD1 (5 bases). V was clipped by 4 bases and J by 12 bases, with 18 bases between them. CDR1 and CDR2 (germline): LNHDA, SQIVND (reference sequence). The CDR3 consists of 14 residues. In DNA form, the CDR3 reads TGTGCCAGTAGTAACCGGGACCCCCCTGGGGAACTGTTTTTT. Its protein product is CASSNRDPPGELFF.